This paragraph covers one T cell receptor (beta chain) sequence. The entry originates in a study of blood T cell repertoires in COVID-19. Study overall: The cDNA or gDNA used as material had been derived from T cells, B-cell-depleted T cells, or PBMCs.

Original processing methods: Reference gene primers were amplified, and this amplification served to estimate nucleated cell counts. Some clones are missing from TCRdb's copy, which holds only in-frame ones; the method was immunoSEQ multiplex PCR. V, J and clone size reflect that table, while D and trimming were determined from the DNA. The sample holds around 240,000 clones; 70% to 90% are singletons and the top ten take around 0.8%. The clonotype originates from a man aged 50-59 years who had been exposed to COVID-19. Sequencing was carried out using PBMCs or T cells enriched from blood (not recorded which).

The CDR3 loop reads CASSSGQNRYGYTF. In DNA, the CDR3 is TGTGCCAGCAGTTCGGGACAGAATCGCTATGGCTACACCTTC. The V call is TRBV28, the J call TRBJ1-2, with 7 bases that match TRBD1. The J segment lost 4 bases and the V segment lost 4 bases, leaving 6 bases of the junction unmatched. Germline V gives CDR1 MDHEN, CDR2 SYDVKM. The CDR3 is made up of 14 amino acids.